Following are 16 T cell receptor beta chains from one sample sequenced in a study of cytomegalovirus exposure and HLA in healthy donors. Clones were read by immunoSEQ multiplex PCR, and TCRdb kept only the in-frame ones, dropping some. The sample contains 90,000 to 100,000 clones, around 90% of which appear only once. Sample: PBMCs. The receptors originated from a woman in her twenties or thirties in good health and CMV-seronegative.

The CDR3: CASSYSSGFSYNEQFF. CDR3 DNA: TGTGCCAGCAGCTACTCTAGCGGATTCTCCTACAATGAGCAGTTCTTC. The genes are TRBV11-3 and TRBJ2-1; 7 nucleotides align to TRBD2. From germline, CDR1 is SGHNT and CDR2 YENEEA. The CDR3 is 16 residues long. The V gene end was trimmed by 4 bases and the J gene end by 0 bases; junction bases not matched to a gene: 6.

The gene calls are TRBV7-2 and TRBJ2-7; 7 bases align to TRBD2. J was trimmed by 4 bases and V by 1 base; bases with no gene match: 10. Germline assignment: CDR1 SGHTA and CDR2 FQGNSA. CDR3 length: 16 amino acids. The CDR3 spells CASSLDRLALMYEQYF. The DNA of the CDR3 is TGTGCCAGCAGCTTAGACCGACTAGCCCTGATGTACGAGCAGTACTTC.

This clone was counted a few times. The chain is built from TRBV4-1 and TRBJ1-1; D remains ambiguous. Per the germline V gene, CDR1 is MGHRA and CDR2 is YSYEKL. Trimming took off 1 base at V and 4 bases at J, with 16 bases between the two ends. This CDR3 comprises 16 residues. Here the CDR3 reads CASSQARLGGSTEAFF. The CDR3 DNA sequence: TGCGCCAGCAGCCAAGCTAGGCTGGGTGGGAGCACTGAAGCTTTCTTT.

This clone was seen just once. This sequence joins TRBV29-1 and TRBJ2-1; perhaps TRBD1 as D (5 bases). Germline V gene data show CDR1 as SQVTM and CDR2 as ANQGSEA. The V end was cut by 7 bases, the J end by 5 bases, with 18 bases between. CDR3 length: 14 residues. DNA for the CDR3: TGCAGCGCCGACAGTGCCGATGGGAACAATGAGCAGTTCTTC. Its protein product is CSADSADGNNEQFF.

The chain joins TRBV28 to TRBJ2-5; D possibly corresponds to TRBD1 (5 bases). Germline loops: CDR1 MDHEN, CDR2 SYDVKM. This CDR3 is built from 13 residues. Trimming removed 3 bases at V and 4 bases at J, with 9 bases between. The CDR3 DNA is TGTGCCAGCAGTTTGTGGCAGGGAGAGACCCAGTACTTC. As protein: CASSLWQGETQYF.

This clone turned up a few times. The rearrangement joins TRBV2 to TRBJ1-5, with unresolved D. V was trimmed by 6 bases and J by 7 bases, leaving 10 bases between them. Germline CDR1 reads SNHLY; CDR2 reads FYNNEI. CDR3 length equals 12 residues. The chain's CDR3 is CASSLIFQPQHF. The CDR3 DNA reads TGTGCCAGCAGCCTTATCTTCCAGCCCCAGCATTTT.

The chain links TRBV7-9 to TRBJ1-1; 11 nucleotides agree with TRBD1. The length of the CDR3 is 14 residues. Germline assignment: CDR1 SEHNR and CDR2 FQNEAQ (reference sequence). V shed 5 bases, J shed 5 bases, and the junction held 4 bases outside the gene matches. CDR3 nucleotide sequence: TGTGCCAGCAGCCCGGGACAGGGGGGAACTGAAGCTTTCTTT. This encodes CASSPGQGGTEAFF.

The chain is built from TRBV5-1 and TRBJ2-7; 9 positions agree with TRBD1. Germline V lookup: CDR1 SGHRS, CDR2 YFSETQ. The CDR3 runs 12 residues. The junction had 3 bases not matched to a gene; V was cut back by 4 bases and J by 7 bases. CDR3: CASSKGQGEQYF. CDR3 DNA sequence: TGCGCCAGCAGCAAGGGACAGGGAGAGCAGTACTTC.

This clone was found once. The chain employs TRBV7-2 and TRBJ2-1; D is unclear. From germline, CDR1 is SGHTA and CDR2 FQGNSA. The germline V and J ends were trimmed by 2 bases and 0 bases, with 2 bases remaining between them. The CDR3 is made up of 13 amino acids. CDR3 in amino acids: CASSLYSYNEQFF. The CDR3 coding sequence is TGTGCCAGCAGCTTATACTCCTACAATGAGCAGTTCTTC.

The CDR3 nucleotides are TGTGCCAGCAGCTTAGGACAGAGCACAGATACGCAGTATTTT. Translating it yields CASSLGQSTDTQYF. The gene calls are TRBV7-3 and TRBJ2-3, with D tentatively TRBD1 (6 bases). The V end lost 2 bases, the J end lost 0 bases, and 6 bases lay between the germline ends. Germline CDR1 SGHTA, CDR2 FQGTGA. The CDR3 is 14 residues long.

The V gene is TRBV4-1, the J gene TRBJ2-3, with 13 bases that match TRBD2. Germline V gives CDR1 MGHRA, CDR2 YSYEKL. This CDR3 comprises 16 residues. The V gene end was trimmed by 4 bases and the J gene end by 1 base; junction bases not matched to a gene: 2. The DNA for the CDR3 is TGCGCCAGCAGCCTCGGACTAGCGGGAGGCACAGATACGCAGTATTTT. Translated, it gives CASSLGLAGGTDTQYF.

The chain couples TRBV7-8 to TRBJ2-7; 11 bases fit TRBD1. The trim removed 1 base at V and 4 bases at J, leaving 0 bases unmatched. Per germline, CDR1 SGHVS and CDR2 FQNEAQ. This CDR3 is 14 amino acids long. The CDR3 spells CASSLGDRGYEQYF. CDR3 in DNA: TGTGCCAGCAGCTTAGGGGACAGGGGGTACGAGCAGTACTTC.

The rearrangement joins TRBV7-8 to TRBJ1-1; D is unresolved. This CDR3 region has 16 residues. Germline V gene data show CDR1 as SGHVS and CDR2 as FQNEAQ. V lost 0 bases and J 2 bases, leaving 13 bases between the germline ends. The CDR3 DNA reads TGTGCCAGCAGCTTAGCGCCGTTACGGGGAAACACTGAAGCTTTCTTT. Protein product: CASSLAPLRGNTEAFF.

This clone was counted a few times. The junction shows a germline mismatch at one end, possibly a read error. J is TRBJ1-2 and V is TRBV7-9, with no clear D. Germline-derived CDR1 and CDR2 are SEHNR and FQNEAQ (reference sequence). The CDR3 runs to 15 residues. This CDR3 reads CASSLALQPTDPQDF. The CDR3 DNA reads TGTGCCAGCAGCTTAGCGCTCCAACCCACAGACCCGCAAGACTTC.

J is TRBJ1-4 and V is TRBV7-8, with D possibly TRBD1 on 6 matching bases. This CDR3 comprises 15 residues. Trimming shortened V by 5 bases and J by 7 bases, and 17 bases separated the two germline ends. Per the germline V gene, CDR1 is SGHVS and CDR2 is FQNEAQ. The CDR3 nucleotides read TGTGCCAGCAGCCCCCCGACAGGCGAGGGTGAAAAACTGTTTTTT. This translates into CASSPPTGEGEKLFF. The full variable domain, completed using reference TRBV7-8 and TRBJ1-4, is GAGVSQSPRYKVAKRGQDVALRCDPISGHVSLFWYQQALGQGPEFLTYFQNEAQLDKSGLPSDRFFAERPEGSVSTLKIQRTQQEDSAVYLCASSPPTGEGEKLFFGSGTQLSVL.

CDR3 bases: TGTGCCAGCAGCACTCGGGGGTCCTACAATGAGCAGTTCTTC. It specifies CASSTRGSYNEQFF. The chain recombines TRBV7-2 with TRBJ2-1; a weak D match, TRBD2 (6 bases). This CDR3 is 14 amino acids long. The V gene lost 5 bases and the J gene lost 1 base, with 9 bases spanning the gap. Germline V gene data show CDR1 as SGHTA and CDR2 as FQGNSA.